The clone carrying this T cell receptor (beta chain) was seen only once. CDR3 size: 15 residues. J was trimmed by 4 bases and V by 3 bases; bases with no gene match: 6. Germline V CDR1 and CDR2: SGHAT, FQNNGV. These data come from a study of T cell responses to AZD1222 COVID-19 vaccine. Repertoires were generated with immunoSEQ multiplex PCR, while TCRdb's copy carries only in-frame clones and drops some. The sample carries 150,000 or so clones, roughly nine tenths recorded once. This receptor was identified in an adult in good health. The chain combines TRBV11-2 with TRBJ1-2; 9 nucleotides agree with TRBD1. The sequencing used peripheral blood, collected on day 0 of AZD1222 vaccination. The CDR3 DNA sequence: TGTGCCAGCAGCTTTACAGGGGGCGAAGGCTATGGCTACACCTTC. Its protein product is CASSFTGGEGYGYTF.